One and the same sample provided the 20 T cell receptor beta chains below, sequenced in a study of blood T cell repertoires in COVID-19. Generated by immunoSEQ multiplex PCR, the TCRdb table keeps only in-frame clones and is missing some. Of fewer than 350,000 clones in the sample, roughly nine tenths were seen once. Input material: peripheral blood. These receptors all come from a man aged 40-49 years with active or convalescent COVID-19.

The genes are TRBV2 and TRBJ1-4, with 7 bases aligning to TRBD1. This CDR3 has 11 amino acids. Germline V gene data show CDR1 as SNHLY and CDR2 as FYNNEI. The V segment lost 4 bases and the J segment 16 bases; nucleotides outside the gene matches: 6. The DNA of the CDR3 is TGTGCCAGCAGTGTTGACAGGGTGCCGTTTTTT. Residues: CASSVDRVPFF.

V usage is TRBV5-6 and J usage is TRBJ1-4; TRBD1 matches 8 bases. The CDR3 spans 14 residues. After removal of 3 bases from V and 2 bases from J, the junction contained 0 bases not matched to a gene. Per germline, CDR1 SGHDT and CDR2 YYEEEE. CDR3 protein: CASSYRGTNEKLFF. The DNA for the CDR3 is TGTGCCAGCAGCTACAGGGGGACTAATGAAAAACTGTTTTTT.

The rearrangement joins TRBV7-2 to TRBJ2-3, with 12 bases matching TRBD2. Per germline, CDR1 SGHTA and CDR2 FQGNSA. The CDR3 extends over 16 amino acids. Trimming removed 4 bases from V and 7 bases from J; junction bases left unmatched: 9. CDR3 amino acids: CASSSRLAGGQYTQYF. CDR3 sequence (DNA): TGTGCCAGCAGCTCCCGCCTAGCGGGGGGGCAATATACGCAGTATTTT.

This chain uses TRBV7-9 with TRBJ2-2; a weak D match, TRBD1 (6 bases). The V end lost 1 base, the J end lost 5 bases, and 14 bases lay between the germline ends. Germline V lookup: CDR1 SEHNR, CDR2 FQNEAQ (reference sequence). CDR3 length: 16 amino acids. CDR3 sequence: CASSLGLAGVTGELFF. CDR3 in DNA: TGTGCCAGCAGCTTAGGGCTGGCAGGGGTGACCGGGGAGCTGTTTTTT.

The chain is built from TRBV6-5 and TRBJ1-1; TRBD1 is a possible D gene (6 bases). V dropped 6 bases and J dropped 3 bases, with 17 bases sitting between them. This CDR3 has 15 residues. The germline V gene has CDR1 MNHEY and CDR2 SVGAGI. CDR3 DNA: TGTGCCAGCAGAATACCCGGGACATTCCACACTGAAGCTTTCTTT. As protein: CASRIPGTFHTEAFF.

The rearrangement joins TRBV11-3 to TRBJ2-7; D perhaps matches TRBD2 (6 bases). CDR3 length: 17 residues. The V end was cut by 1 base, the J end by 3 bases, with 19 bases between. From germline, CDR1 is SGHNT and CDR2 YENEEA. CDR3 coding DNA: TGTGCCAGCAGCTTAGGTCATACGGGCGGGGAGTTCTACGAGCAGTACTTC. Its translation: CASSLGHTGGEFYEQYF. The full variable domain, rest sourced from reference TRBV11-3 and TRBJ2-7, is EAGVVQSPRYKIIEKKQPVAFWCNPISGHNTLYWYLQNLGQGPELLIRYENEEAVDDSQLPKDRFSAERLKGVDSTLKIQPAELGDSAVYLCASSLGHTGGEFYEQYFGPGTRLTVT.

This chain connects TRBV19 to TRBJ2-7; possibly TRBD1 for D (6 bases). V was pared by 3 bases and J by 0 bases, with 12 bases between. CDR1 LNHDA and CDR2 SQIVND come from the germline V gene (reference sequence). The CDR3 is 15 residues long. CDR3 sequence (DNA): TGTGCCAGTAGTATGGAGTGGGACAACTCCTACGAGCAGTACTTC. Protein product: CASSMEWDNSYEQYF.

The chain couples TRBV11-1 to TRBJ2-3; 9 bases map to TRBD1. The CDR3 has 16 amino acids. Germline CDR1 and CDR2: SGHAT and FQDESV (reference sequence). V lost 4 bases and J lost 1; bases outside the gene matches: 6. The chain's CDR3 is CASSSATGGGTDTQYF. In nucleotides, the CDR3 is TGTGCCAGCAGCTCCGCGACAGGGGGGGGCACAGATACGCAGTATTTT.

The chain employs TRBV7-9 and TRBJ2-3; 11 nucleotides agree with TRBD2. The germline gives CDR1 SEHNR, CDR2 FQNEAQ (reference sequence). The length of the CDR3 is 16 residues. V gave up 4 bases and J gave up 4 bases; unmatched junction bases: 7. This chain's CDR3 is CASSSYSGGASDTQYF. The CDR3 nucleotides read TGTGCCAGCAGCTCCTATAGCGGGGGGGCTTCAGATACGCAGTATTTT.

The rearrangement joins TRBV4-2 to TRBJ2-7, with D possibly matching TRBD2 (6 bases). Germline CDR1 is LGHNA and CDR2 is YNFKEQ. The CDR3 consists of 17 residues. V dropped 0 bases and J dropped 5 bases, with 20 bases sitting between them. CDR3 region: CASSQDPRREHPHEQYF. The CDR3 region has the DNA TGTGCCAGCAGCCAAGATCCTCGACGGGAGCATCCCCACGAGCAGTACTTC.

The CDR3 region has the DNA TGTGCCAGCAGCTTGCTAATAGCCAGCACAGATACGCAGTATTTT. It specifies CASSLLIASTDTQYF. The gene calls are TRBV5-5 and TRBJ2-3; no definite D call. The CDR3 loop spans 15 amino acids. Trimming cost V 1 base and J 0 bases, with 9 bases left between them. The germline gives CDR1 SGHKS, CDR2 YYEKEE (reference sequence). The variable domain in full, with the rest retrieved from reference TRBV5-5 and TRBJ2-3, is DAGVTQSPTHLIKTRGQQVTLRCSPISGHKSVSWYQQVLGQGPQFIFQYYEKEERGRGNFPDRFSARQFPNYSSELNVNALLLGDSALYLCASSLLIASTDTQYFGPGTRLTVL.

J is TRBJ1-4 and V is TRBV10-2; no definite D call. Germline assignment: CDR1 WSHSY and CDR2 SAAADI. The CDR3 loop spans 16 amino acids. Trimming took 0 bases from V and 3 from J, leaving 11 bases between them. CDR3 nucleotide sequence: TGCGCCAGCAGTGAGTCCAGGCTTCTTGCTAATGAAAAACTGTTTTTT. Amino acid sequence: CASSESRLLANEKLFF.

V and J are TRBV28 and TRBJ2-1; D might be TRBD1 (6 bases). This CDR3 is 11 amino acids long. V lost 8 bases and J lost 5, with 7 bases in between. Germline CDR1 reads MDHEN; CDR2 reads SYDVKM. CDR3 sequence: CASGGHNEQFF. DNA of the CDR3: TGTGCCAGCGGGGGCCACAATGAGCAGTTCTTC.

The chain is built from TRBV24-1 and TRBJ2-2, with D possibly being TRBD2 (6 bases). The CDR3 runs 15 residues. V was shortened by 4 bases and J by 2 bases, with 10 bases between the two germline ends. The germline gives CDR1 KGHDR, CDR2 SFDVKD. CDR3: CATSDRSGNTGELFF. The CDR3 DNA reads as TGTGCCACCAGTGACCGTAGCGGTAACACCGGGGAGCTGTTTTTT.

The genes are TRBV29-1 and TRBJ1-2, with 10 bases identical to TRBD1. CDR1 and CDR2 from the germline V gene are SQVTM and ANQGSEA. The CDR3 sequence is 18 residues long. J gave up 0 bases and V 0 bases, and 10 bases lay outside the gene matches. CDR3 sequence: CSVEDRTGGGLANYGYTF. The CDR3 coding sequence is TGCAGCGTTGAAGACCGGACAGGGGGAGGACTGGCTAACTATGGCTACACCTTC.

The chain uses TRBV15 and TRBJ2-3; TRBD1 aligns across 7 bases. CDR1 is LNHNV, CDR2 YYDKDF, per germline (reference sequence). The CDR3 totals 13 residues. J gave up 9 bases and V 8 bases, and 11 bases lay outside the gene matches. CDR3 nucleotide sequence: TGTGCCACCCAGGTGGGGCAGGGGGTGACGCAGTATTTT. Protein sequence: CATQVGQGVTQYF.

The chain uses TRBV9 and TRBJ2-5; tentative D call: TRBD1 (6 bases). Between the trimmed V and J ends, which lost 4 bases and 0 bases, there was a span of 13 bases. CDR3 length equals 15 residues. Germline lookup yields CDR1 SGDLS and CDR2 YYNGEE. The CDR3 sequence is CASSLRTDYQETQYF. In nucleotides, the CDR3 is TGTGCCAGCAGCCTCCGGACAGACTACCAAGAGACCCAGTACTTC. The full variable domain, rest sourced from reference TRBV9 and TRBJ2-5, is DSGVTQTPKHLITATGQRVTLRCSPRSGDLSVYWYQQSLDQGLQFLIQYYNGEERAKGNILERFSAQQFPDLHSELNLSSLELGDSALYFCASSLRTDYQETQYFGPGTRLLVL.

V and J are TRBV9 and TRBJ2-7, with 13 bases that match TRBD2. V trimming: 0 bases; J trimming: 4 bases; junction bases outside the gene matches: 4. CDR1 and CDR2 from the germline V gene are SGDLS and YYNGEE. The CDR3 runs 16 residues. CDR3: CASSVAPTSGRYEQYF. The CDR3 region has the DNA TGTGCCAGCAGCGTAGCACCGACTAGCGGGAGGTACGAGCAGTACTTC.

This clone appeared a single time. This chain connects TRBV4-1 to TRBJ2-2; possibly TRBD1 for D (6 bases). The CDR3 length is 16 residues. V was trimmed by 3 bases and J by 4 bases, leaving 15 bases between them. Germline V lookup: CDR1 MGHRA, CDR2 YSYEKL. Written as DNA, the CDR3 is TGCGCCAGCAGCCAGGTCCCGGGACACTCCACCGGGGAGCTGTTTTTT. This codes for CASSQVPGHSTGELFF.

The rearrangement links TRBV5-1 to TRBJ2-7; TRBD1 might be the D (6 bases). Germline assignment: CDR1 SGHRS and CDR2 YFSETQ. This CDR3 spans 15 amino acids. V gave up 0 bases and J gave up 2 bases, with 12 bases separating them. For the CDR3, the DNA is TGCGCCAGCAGCTTGGAGGGGGTTAGGACCTACGAGCAGTACTTC. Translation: CASSLEGVRTYEQYF.